The present TCR beta chain was sequenced within a study of cytomegalovirus exposure and HLA in healthy donors. Study context: According to later analysis, the same platform produced the 90 to 150 validation and about 630 first-cohort repertoires. Study-level findings and limits: The authors listed 164 TCR beta chains as cytomegalovirus-associated. Most TCRs appeared rarely, but some public TCRs recurred in many donors.

In the case of this clone: Its antigen is still unknown.

The method was immunoSEQ multiplex PCR; TCRdb's version includes in-frame clones alone and lacks a portion of them. The sample holds 200,000 to 250,000 clones, approximately 88% seen once. Donors were drawn from the approximately 120-subject validation cohort, separate from the 666-subject first cohort. The sequencing sample was made of PBMCs. This clonotype originated in a woman aged 30 to 39 in good health and CMV-seropositive.

CDR3 protein: CASSIFRQGNTIYF. CDR3 nucleotides: TGCGCCAGCAGTATTTTCCGACAGGGCAACACCATATATTTT. V gene TRBV10-2 combines with J gene TRBJ1-3, with 7 bases lining up with TRBD1. This CDR3 has 14 amino acids. The germline V gene has CDR1 WSHSY and CDR2 SAAADI. V lost 5 bases and J lost 7; bases outside the gene matches: 8.